Sequencing of this T cell receptor beta chain was carried out in a study of blood T cell repertoires in COVID-19. Study background: There were acute and convalescent COVID-19 samples, and they came from the United States, Italy and Spain.

CDR1 is MNHEY, CDR2 SVGAGI, per germline. Trimming at V came to 4 bases and at J to 2 bases, leaving 5 bases not matched to a gene. The CDR3 has 15 residues. The repertoire was sequenced with immunoSEQ multiplex PCR; TCRdb's copy has only in-frame clones and lacks some. The data show approximately 210,000 clones, about 90% seen once. V usage is TRBV6-5 and J usage is TRBJ2-5, with 9 bases identical to TRBD1. The sample comprised peripheral blood. This receptor was identified in a man aged 18 to 29 with active or convalescent COVID-19. CDR3 amino acids: CASSLPDRGQETQYF. The CDR3 region has the DNA TGTGCCAGCAGTTTACCCGACAGGGGGCAAGAGACCCAGTACTTC.